This T cell receptor beta chain stems from a study of cytomegalovirus exposure and HLA in healthy donors. TCRdb keeps only in-frame clones here, not all; method: immunoSEQ multiplex PCR. The data show about 360,000 clones, roughly 90% seen once. This CDR3 is 16 amino acids long. The germline gives CDR1 SGHAT, CDR2 FQNNGV. V lost 3 bases and J lost 3; bases outside the gene matches: 11. The chain has TRBV11-2 and TRBJ2-7; 7 nucleotides line up with TRBD1. Sequenced: PBMCs. The TCR comes from a woman aged 18-29 years in good health and CMV-seronegative. CDR3 in DNA: TGTGCCAGCAGCTTGACACCGGACAGGTCCTTCTACGAGCAGTACTTC. Residues: CASSLTPDRSFYEQYF.